Listed below are T cell receptor beta chains from one sample, sequenced in a study of shared clonotypes between healthy human individuals. Measured with immunoSEQ multiplex PCR; TCRdb has only the in-frame clones, and not every one. This sample has around 700,000 clones, with roughly 70% found just once. Sequencing was performed on memory CD4+ T cells sorted from blood. These receptors came from a woman aged 30 to 39 in good health. Each CDR3 is given with its conserved first and last residue. Part of the rows lack a size; the others show once, few, many or a class for expanded clones.

v_call	j_call	clone_size	cdr3_aa
TRBV5-1	TRBJ2-1	many	CASSWASGSSSSYNEQFF
TRBV6-1	TRBJ1-4	.	CASRDREWEKLFF
TRBV28	TRBJ1-2	.	CASSLRGQGAIGGYTF
TRBV11-2	TRBJ2-1	.	CASRPGRLEQFF
TRBV10-1	TRBJ2-1	.	CASSTGTFSNEQFF
TRBV2	TRBJ1-5	.	CASTEGANQPQHF
TRBV7-9	TRBJ2-3	.	CASSFSGALSTDTQYF
TRBV7-6	TRBJ2-7	once	CASSPPPWTSGRGEQYF
TRBV6-5	TRBJ1-3	few	CASSYSSGFGGNTIYF
TRBV28	TRBJ2-7	.	CASSLGRGQAYEQYF
TRBV30	TRBJ1-1	.	CAWSGASGTEAFF
TRBV6-1	TRBJ1-3	.	CASSEVLPGPGNTIYF
TRBV29-1	TRBJ1-1	.	CSVDPGGGGTEAFF
TRBV6-6	TRBJ2-7	once	CASSYSGQGGTYEQYF
TRBV7-3	TRBJ2-3	.	CASSLGLRDTDTQYF
TRBV4-2	TRBJ1-5	.	CASSQDSGYNQPQHF
TRBV27	TRBJ2-3	.	CASSLSRPWTDTQYF
TRBV7-9	TRBJ2-7	.	CASSLVGPEQYF
TRBV27	TRBJ2-7	few	CASSRVYSYEQYF
TRBV6-5	TRBJ1-2	.	CASRGLSAGYTF
TRBV5-4	TRBJ2-5	.	CASSLEDQETQYF
TRBV5-1	TRBJ2-5	.	CASRSGDGETQYF
TRBV7-2	TRBJ1-5	.	CASSSTRGLQPQHF
TRBV5-1	TRBJ2-3	.	CASSLGQSTDTQYF
TRBV6-5	TRBJ1-4	.	CASSYLGGVNEKLFF
TRBV10-1	TRBJ2-2	few	CASRSGYTGELFF
TRBV2	TRBJ2-1	.	CASSGKVEQFF
TRBV28	TRBJ1-2	once	CASSQDRVVGYTF
TRBV7-7	TRBJ2-5	.	CASSLLPSGSGETQYF
TRBV13	TRBJ2-3	.	CASSLGTVESRQYF
TRBV19	TRBJ2-7	.	CASSIPDRKYEQYF
TRBV2	TRBJ2-3	.	CASSYEGTSTDTQYF
TRBV28	TRBJ1-5	.	CASRIRGSGRVDQPQHF
TRBV19	TRBJ1-5	many	CASSGWGPGQPQHF
TRBV19	TRBJ2-5	.	CASRSSGQVQETQYF
TRBV5-1	TRBJ2-2	few	CASSFQGRNTGELFF
TRBV6-1	TRBJ2-4	once	CASRPGQLKDIQYF
TRBV18	TRBJ2-7	.	CASSPPGQGAQKYF
TRBV4-1	TRBJ2-3	.	CASSPERRDRTDTQYF
TRBV18	TRBJ1-2	.	CASSESIQDYGYTF
TRBV21-1	TRBJ1-5	.	CASSKGSRGNQPQHF
TRBV7-9	TRBJ2-7	few	CAVTSGSFGEQYF
TRBV6-5	TRBJ2-1	.	CASSSRTGREQFF
TRBV14	TRBJ2-6	.	CASSQDLGPGANVLTF
TRBV2	TRBJ1-2	few	CASSEVIVYGYTF
TRBV29-1	TRBJ1-1	.	CSVDNTGRTFF
TRBV5-5	TRBJ2-5	.	CASSLETGSGQETQYF
TRBV6-5	TRBJ2-2	.	CASSYSQGVAGELFF
TRBV7-9	TRBJ2-3	once	CASSFIQRYPDTQYF
TRBV2	TRBJ1-2	few	CASTELRGGRGSKNGYTF
TRBV4-1	TRBJ2-1	many	CASSPASGSGNEQFF
TRBV6-1	TRBJ2-1	.	CASSEKLAGGPGNEQFF
TRBV6-1	TRBJ1-2	.	CASSALRGEGYTF
TRBV2	TRBJ2-2	.	CASRRREGVGELFF